What follows are 25 T cell receptor beta chains derived from one specimen sequenced in a study of tumor-infiltrating lymphocytes in primary liver carcinoma. With roughly 540 ng total RNA as template and a constant-region primer, TCR beta cDNA was made. Three-round nested multiplex PCR performed with slightly modified ARM-PCR produced the TCR beta libraries. Running roughly 10 cycles apiece, the first two PCR rounds relied on TRBV1-TRBV30 forward primers together with a C-beta reverse primer. Via MiXCR, TCRdb re-called the multiplex PCR reads, giving one row per CDR3 protein. There are about 84,000 distinct CDR3 sequences in the sample; 72% occur only once, and approximately 19% lies in the top ten. Taking about 18-31 mg of unsorted bulk tissue, the authors co-extracted RNA and DNA. Sequenced input: liver tumor tissue from sampling region 1. This sample's subset: tumor region T1, superior pole. These receptors all stem from a man aged 40-49 years with primary liver carcinoma and hepatitis B virus infection.

Notes on this clonotype: One end of the junction varies from germline; a read error may be responsible. In DNA form, the CDR3 reads TGTGCCAGCAGCCCCAGCGGGTTGGGGGGCAATCAGGCCCAGCATTTT. Translation: CASSPSGLGGNQAQHF. The genes are TRBV12-3 or TRBV12-4 and TRBJ1-5; the D gene is possibly TRBD1 (6 bases). CDR3 length: 16 residues.

Remarks on this clonotype: Its ends do not fully match the called genes, so a read error is possible. This chain connects TRBV28 to TRBJ2-3; TRBD1 matches 7 bases. The germline gives CDR1 MDHEN, CDR2 SYDVKM. This CDR3 region has 16 residues. The CDR3 DNA reads as TGTGCCACCAGTCCCGACAGGGAAGGGGGCACAGATATGCAGTATTTT. Its translation: CATSPDREGGTDMQYF.

The chain recombines TRBV6-5 with TRBJ2-7; D gene ambiguous. Germline CDR1 is MNHEY and CDR2 is SVGAGI. Trimming stripped 4 bases from V and 2 bases from J, with 24 bases between. This CDR3 has 18 residues. The CDR3: CASSFSYWRANIAYEQYF. The CDR3, as DNA: TGTGCCAGCAGTTTCTCGTACTGGCGTGCCAATATCGCCTACGAGCAGTACTTC.

The chain is built from TRBV30 and TRBJ2-1, with unresolved D. Deletions cut 0 bases from V and 13 bases from J, with 10 bases between. Germline values: CDR1 GTSNPN, CDR2 SVGIG (reference sequence). The CDR3 contains 11 residues. The CDR3 here is CAWSVGTEQFF. DNA of the CDR3: TGTGCCTGGAGTGTGGGAACTGAACAGTTCTTC. The full variable domain, rest sourced from reference TRBV30 and TRBJ2-1, is SQTIHQWPATLVQPVGSPLSLECTVEGTSNPNLYWYRQAAGRGLQLLFYSVGIGQISSEVPQNLSASRPQDRQFILSSKKLLLSDSGFYLCAWSVGTEQFFGPGTRLTVL.

With respect to this clonotype: The junction departs from germline at one end; a sequencing error may be responsible. The CDR3 coding sequence is TGTGACAGCAGCTCCCGGACAGGGGATGCTAACAGGCACGAGCAGTACTTC. This gives the protein CDSSSRTGDANRHEQYF. This rearrangement joins TRBV11-2 to TRBJ2-7; 9 bases are shared with TRBD1. Germline V gene sequence: CDR1 SGHAT, CDR2 FQNNGV. The CDR3 runs to 17 residues. The full variable domain, rest sourced from reference TRBV11-2 and TRBJ2-7, is EAGVAQSPRYKIIEKRQSVAFWCNPISGHATLYWYQQILGQGPKLLIQFQNNGVVDDSQLPKDRFSAERLKGVDSTLKIQPAKLEDSAVYLCDSSSRTGDANRHEQYFGPGTRLTVT.

The table lists this clonotype with many counts. The chain joins TRBV7-8 to TRBJ2-1, with TRBD2 matching over 10 bases. The CDR3 consists of 13 residues. The germline gives CDR1 SGHVS, CDR2 FQNEAQ. V gave up 4 bases and J gave up 9 bases; unmatched junction bases: 3. CDR3 sequence (DNA): TGTGCCAGCAGCTCCGGGACTAGCGTTGAGCAGTTCTTC. Residues: CASSSGTSVEQFF.

This clonotype was counted many times. This sequence joins TRBV6-5 and TRBJ1-2; 10 bases are shared with TRBD1. The ends lost 6 bases at V and 4 bases at J; junction bases unmatched: 8. Germline CDR1 MNHEY, CDR2 SVGAGI. The CDR3 has 15 amino acids. CDR3 in DNA: TGTGCCAGCAGCGCTTTTTGGACAGGGGGCTATGGCTACACCTTC. This gives the protein CASSAFWTGGYGYTF.

Remarks on this clonotype: A junction boundary mismatches the germline segment, possibly from a read error. The chain carries TRBV4-2 and TRBJ2-3; D might be TRBD2 (5 bases). CDR1 and CDR2 (germline): LGHNA, YNFKEQ. The CDR3 contains 13 residues. In DNA, the CDR3 is TGTGCCAGCAACCAAGACTTGGGAGATACGCAGTACTTT. Its protein product is CASNQDLGDTQYF.

The table lists this clonotype with a count of one. The junction does not match germline at one end; this may be a read error. The V call is TRBV6-6, the J call TRBJ2-5; 9 positions agree with TRBD2. CDR3 length: 15 residues. The germline gives CDR1 MNHNY, CDR2 SVGAGI (reference sequence). The CDR3 reads CASSYGTSYGETQYF. Here the CDR3 DNA reads TGTGCCAGCAGTTACGGGACTAGCTATGGGGAGACCCAGTATTTC.

The chain has TRBV2 and TRBJ2-5; D perhaps matches TRBD1 (6 bases). The CDR3 spans 12 residues. The germline V gene has CDR1 SNHLY and CDR2 FYNNEI. CDR3 sequence reads: CASDRSQETQYF. The CDR3 DNA follows: TGTGCTAGCGACAGGTCTCAAGAGACCCAGTACTTC. Supplemented by reference TRBV2 and TRBJ2-5, the full variable domain reads EPEVTQTPSHQVTQMGQEVILRCVPISNHLYFYWYRQILGQKVEFLVSFYNNEISEKSEIFDDQFSVERPDGSNFTLKIRSTKLEDSAMYFCASDRSQETQYFGPGTRLLVL.

On this clonotype itself: Germline is not matched at one junction end, which may reflect a read error. V gene TRBV6-6 combines with J gene TRBJ1-5; D unclear. From germline, CDR1 is MNHNY and CDR2 SVGAGI (reference sequence). CDR3 length equals 16 residues. CDR3 nucleotide sequence: TGTGCCAGCAGATACCGAGCAGAGTATAGCAATCAACCCCAGCATTTT. This codes for CASRYRAEYSNQPQHF.

The chain is built from TRBV11-1 and TRBJ2-5; TRBD2 is a possible D gene (5 bases). CDR3 length equals 19 residues. From germline, CDR1 is SGHAT and CDR2 FQDESV (reference sequence). The germline V and J ends were trimmed by 5 bases and 1 base, with 26 bases remaining between them. The CDR3 loop is CASSPSPEVSKDFQETQYF. DNA for the CDR3: TGTGCCAGCAGCCCATCCCCGGAGGTCAGTAAGGACTTCCAAGAGACCCAGTACTTC. The full variable domain, rest sourced from reference TRBV11-1 and TRBJ2-5, is EAEVAQSPRYKITEKSQAVAFWCDPISGHATLYWYRQILGQGPELLVQFQDESVVDDSQLPKDRFSAERLKGVDSTLKIQPAELGDSAMYLCASSPSPEVSKDFQETQYFGPGTRLLVL.

The rearrangement links TRBV12-3 or TRBV12-4 to TRBJ2-1, with D unclear. Trimming took 6 bases from V and 11 from J, leaving 17 bases between them. The CDR3 sequence is 13 residues long. CDR3 protein: CASSHRPYIKQFF. CDR3 DNA: TGTGCCAGCAGCCATAGGCCCTACATTAAGCAGTTCTTC.

In regard to this clonotype: At one boundary the junction diverges from the germline segment, which might be a read error. The V and J genes are TRBV11-2 and TRBJ2-3, with D possibly matching TRBD1 (6 bases). Germline CDR1 reads SGHAT; CDR2 reads FQNNGV. The CDR3 runs 14 residues. The CDR3, as DNA: TGTGCCAGCAGCTTATCCAGGGGTTCGGATACGCAGTGTTTT. This sequence encodes CASSLSRGSDTQCF.

Note on this clonotype: The junction and the germline gene differ at one end; a read error may be behind it. This rearrangement joins TRBV4-2 to TRBJ2-3; TRBD2 matches at 11 bases. CDR1 is LGHNA, CDR2 YNFKEQ, per germline. The CDR3 sequence is 16 residues long. DNA for the CDR3: TGTGTCAGCAGCCAAGATATAGCGGGAGGGCCAAATACGCAGTATTTT. Its protein product is CVSSQDIAGGPNTQYF.

The chain joins TRBV7-9 to TRBJ1-4, with D perhaps matching TRBD1 (5 bases). Germline V gives CDR1 SEHNR, CDR2 FQNEAQ (reference sequence). The V and J ends lost 3 bases and 7 bases respectively, with 18 bases between them. This CDR3 has 16 residues. The CDR3 spells CASSFDSDMVGEKLFF. CDR3 bases: TGTGCCAGCAGCTTCGACTCGGACATGGTCGGTGAAAAACTGTTTTTT.

As to this clonotype: Relative to the germline gene, one junction end is altered; a read error may explain this. The chain carries TRBV4-1 and TRBJ2-7, with D perhaps TRBD2 (6 bases). The CDR3 loop spans 14 amino acids. Germline loops: CDR1 MGHRA, CDR2 YSYEKL. This CDR3 reads CASSQDIAVIEQYF. The CDR3 DNA is TGCGCCAGCAGCCAAGATATAGCGGTTATCGAGCAGTACTTT.

In the case of this clonotype: Just one base apart from a much larger clone, this may be a read error. The rearrangement joins TRBV28 to TRBJ2-1; tentative D call: TRBD1 (5 bases). Germline loops: CDR1 MDHEN, CDR2 SYDVKM. The CDR3 is 12 residues long. Trimming pared 5 bases from V and 13 bases from J, leaving 15 bases between. The CDR3 DNA is TGTGCCAGCAGTCCCCCGATAGGGGATCAGTTCTTC. Residues: CASSPPIGDQFF.

This clonotype has at least ten counts. The chain joins TRBV4-1 to TRBJ2-7, with a tentative D call TRBD2 (6 bases). The V and J ends lost 0 bases and 7 bases respectively, with 10 bases between them. CDR1 is MGHRA, CDR2 YSYEKL, per germline. CDR3 length: 13 residues. CDR3 loop: CASSQDVAEEQYF. CDR3 DNA: TGCGCCAGCAGCCAAGATGTAGCGGAGGAGCAGTACTTC.

As to this clonotype: One end of the junction fails to match germline, which may point to a read error. The V call is TRBV4-1, the J call TRBJ2-3; D perhaps matches TRBD2 (7 bases). The CDR3 is 15 amino acids. Per the germline V gene, CDR1 is MGHRA and CDR2 is YSYEKL. The CDR3 protein is CASSQVQEGGGTRYF. The CDR3 coding sequence is TGCGCCAGCAGCCAAGTTCAGGAGGGAGGGGGTACGCGGTATTTT.

With regard to this clonotype: The germline gene is not matched at one end of the junction; a read error may be the cause. V and J are TRBV28 and TRBJ2-1; 7 bases are a match to TRBD1. Germline V lookup: CDR1 MDHEN, CDR2 SYDVKM. The CDR3 is made up of 13 amino acids. CDR3 nucleotides: TGTGCCAGCACTCCGGACAGGAACAATGAACAGTTCTTC. It specifies CASTPDRNNEQFF.

J is TRBJ2-7 and V is TRBV29-1; TRBD2 aligns across 12 bases. This CDR3 spans 15 amino acids. Germline V gene sequence: CDR1 SQVTM, CDR2 ANQGSEA. The CDR3 protein is CRVRLAGDSRYEQYF. The CDR3 coding sequence is TGCAGGGTTCGACTAGCGGGAGATTCTCGCTACGAGCAGTACTTC.

The chain recombines TRBV10-3 with TRBJ2-1, with a weak D call TRBD1 (5 bases). Between the trimmed V and J ends, which lost 3 bases and 7 bases, there was a span of 13 bases. The CDR3 is 14 amino acids. Germline lookup yields CDR1 ENHRY and CDR2 SYGVKD. In DNA form, the CDR3 reads TGTGCCATCAGTGAAGACAGAGTAAGGAATGAGCAGTTCTTC. It specifies CAISEDRVRNEQFF.

This clonotype was found many times. The J gene is TRBJ2-2, the V gene TRBV6-1; 7 bases align to TRBD1. From germline, CDR1 is MNHNS and CDR2 SASEGT. The CDR3 loop spans 14 amino acids. The ends lost 2 bases at V and 3 bases at J; junction bases unmatched: 0. The chain's CDR3 is CASSEQGDTGELFF. CDR3 DNA sequence: TGTGCCAGCAGTGAACAGGGGGACACCGGGGAGCTGTTTTTT.

The gene calls are TRBV21-1 and TRBJ2-7; no DNA check was done on the table's D call, TRBD2. TRBV21-1 counts as a pseudogene. The CDR3 length is 21 residues. The CDR3, as DNA: TGTGCCAGCAGCAAAGTGGTCCATGAGGGGACTAGCGGGAGTCCTAACTATGAGCAGTACTTC. Encoded protein: CASSKVVHEGTSGSPNYEQYF.